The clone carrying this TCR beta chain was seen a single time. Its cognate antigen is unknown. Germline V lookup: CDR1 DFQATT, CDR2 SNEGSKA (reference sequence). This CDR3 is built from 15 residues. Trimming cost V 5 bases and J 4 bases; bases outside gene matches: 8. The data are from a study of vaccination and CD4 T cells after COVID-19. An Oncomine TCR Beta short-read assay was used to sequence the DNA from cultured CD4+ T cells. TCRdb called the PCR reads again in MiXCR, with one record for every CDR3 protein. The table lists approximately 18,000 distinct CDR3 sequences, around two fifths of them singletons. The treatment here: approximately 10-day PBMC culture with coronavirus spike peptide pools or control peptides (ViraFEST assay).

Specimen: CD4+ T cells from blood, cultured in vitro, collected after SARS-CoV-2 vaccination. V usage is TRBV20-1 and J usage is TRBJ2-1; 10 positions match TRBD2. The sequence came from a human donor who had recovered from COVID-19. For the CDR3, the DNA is TGCAGTGCTCGTCCAGGGACTAGCGCTTACAATGAGCAGTTCTTC. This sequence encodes CSARPGTSAYNEQFF.